This T cell receptor beta chain was found in a study of T cell changes during pregnancy in multiple sclerosis (dated by TCRdb to 2018 to 2020). For context, the study as a whole: The study looked at changes in the T cell repertoire across pregnancy in women with multiple sclerosis.

As concerns this clone: Its antigen remains undetermined. No per-base quality is available; no much larger clone lies one base away.

Library preparation employed the immunoSEQ multiplex PCR assay. This immuneACCESS table, as held by TCRdb, lists in-frame sequences with V and J called but not all clones. Of the missing ones, under half trace to an unresolved V gene in checked studies; the others have no known cause. This sample gives about 66,000 clones in total; 91% of them show up just once. Jointly, the top ten make up roughly 5.7% of the sample. The sequences come from CD8+ T cells from peripheral blood mononuclear cells, collected before pregnancy. The sequence was obtained from a female donor with multiple sclerosis, enrolled in a pregnancy study.

The encoded CDR3 is CASSLDLLDGRGSYEQYF. The nucleotide sequence reads as follows: TGTGCCAGCAGCTTAGACCTCCTCGACGGCAGGGGATCCTACGAGCAGTACTTC. This chain joins TRBV7-9 to TRBJ2-7, with TRBD1 as a weak D call on 6 bases. Trimming costs V 1 base and J 1 base, and their ends lie 20 bases apart. As encoded in the germline V gene (reference sequence), CDR1 is SEHNR while CDR2 is FQNEAQ. There are 18 amino acids in the CDR3, from cysteine to phenylalanine inclusive. Just CDR3 DNA is preserved here, 54 bases in frame from base 1.